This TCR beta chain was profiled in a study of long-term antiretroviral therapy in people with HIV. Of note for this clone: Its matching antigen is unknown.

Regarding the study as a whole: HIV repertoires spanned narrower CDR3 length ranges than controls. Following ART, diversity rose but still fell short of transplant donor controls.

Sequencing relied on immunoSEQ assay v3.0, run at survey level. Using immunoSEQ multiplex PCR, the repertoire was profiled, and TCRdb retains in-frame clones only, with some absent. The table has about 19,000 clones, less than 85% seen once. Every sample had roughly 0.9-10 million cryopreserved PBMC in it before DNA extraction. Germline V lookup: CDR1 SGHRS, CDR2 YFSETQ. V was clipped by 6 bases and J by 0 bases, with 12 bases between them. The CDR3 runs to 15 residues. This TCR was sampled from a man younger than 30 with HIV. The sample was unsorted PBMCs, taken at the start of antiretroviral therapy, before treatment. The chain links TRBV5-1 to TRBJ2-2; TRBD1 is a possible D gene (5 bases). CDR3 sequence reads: CASMGLRANTGELFF. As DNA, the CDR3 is TGCGCCAGCATGGGGCTCAGGGCGAACACCGGGGAGCTGTTTTTT.